This is a list of T cell receptor beta chains from one sample in a study of CD8 T cells in Susac syndrome. Via MiXCR, TCRdb re-called the immunoSEQ multiplex PCR reads, giving one row per CDR3 protein. The table has fewer than 350,000 distinct CDR3 sequences, 75% to 85% seen once. The source material was CD8+ T cells from PBMCs. The receptors shown here come from a human donor with multiple sclerosis. CDR3s include the opening cysteine and the closing phenylalanine or tryptophan. D genes are given only for firm matches. Expanded clones get a size class; other rows say once, few or many, or leave the size out.

CDR3aa: CASRSPGTDYTGELFF
CDR3nt: TGTGCCAGCAGGTCACCCGGGACAGATTACACCGGGGAGCTGTTTTTT
d_gene: TRBD1
j_gene: TRBJ2-2
abundance: .
v_gene: TRBV7-2

CDR3aa: CASSPLGTAGGWTHNEQFF
CDR3nt: TGTGCCAGCAGCCCATTAGGTACGGCGGGAGGTTGGACTCACAATGAGCAGTTCTTC
d_gene: TRBD2
j_gene: TRBJ2-1
abundance: .
v_gene: TRBV4-2

CDR3aa: CSVDPGGDEAFF
CDR3nt: TGCAGCGTTGATCCCGGGGGCGATGAAGCTTTCTTT
d_gene: .
j_gene: TRBJ1-1
abundance: .
v_gene: TRBV29-1

CDR3aa: CASRWGSSTDTQYF
CDR3nt: TGTGCCAGCAGGTGGGGCTCCTCCACAGATACGCAGTATTTT
d_gene: .
j_gene: TRBJ2-3
abundance: .
v_gene: TRBV12-3/TRBV12-4

CDR3aa: CASRNLASSTDTQYF
CDR3nt: TGTGCCAGCAGAAACCTGGCGTCTAGCACAGATACGCAGTATTTT
d_gene: .
j_gene: TRBJ2-3
abundance: .
v_gene: TRBV27

CDR3aa: CASSFDTSYEQYF
CDR3nt: TGTGCCAGCAGCTTCGATACCTCCTACGAGCAGTACTTC
d_gene: .
j_gene: TRBJ2-7
abundance: few
v_gene: TRBV11-2

CDR3aa: CASSLDPQGGYGYTF
CDR3nt: TGTGCCAGCAGCTTAGATCCCCAGGGGGGTTATGGCTACACCTTC
d_gene: TRBD1
j_gene: TRBJ1-2
abundance: .
v_gene: TRBV11-2

CDR3aa: CASSLPFMSYEQYF
CDR3nt: TGTGCCAGCAGTCTCCCTTTTATGTCCTACGAGCAGTACTTC
d_gene: .
j_gene: TRBJ2-7
abundance: once
v_gene: TRBV5-6

CDR3aa: CSARDQLGSYEQYF
CDR3nt: TGCAGTGCTAGAGACCAACTAGGATCCTACGAGCAGTACTTC
d_gene: .
j_gene: TRBJ2-7
abundance: .
v_gene: TRBV20-1

CDR3aa: CATSRDGGISNQPQHF
CDR3nt: TGTGCCACCAGCAGAGATGGGGGGATCTCCAATCAGCCCCAGCATTTT
d_gene: .
j_gene: TRBJ1-5
abundance: .
v_gene: TRBV15

CDR3aa: CASSYFGGSDTEAFF
CDR3nt: TGTGCCAGCAGTTACTTTGGCGGATCGGACACTGAAGCTTTCTTT
d_gene: .
j_gene: TRBJ1-1
abundance: once
v_gene: TRBV6-5

CDR3aa: CASSPGSAGELFF
CDR3nt: TGTGCCAGCAGCCCTGGATCAGCCGGGGAGCTGTTTTTT
d_gene: .
j_gene: TRBJ2-2
abundance: .
v_gene: TRBV5-6

CDR3aa: CASSLKGNRYGYTF
CDR3nt: TGTGCCAGCAGTTTAAAAGGGAATAGGTATGGCTACACCTTC
d_gene: .
j_gene: TRBJ1-2
abundance: .
v_gene: TRBV27

CDR3aa: CASSQDPQGFNGYTF
CDR3nt: TGCGCCAGCAGCCAAGACCCACAGGGTTTCAATGGCTACACCTTC
d_gene: .
j_gene: TRBJ1-2
abundance: few
v_gene: TRBV4-3

CDR3aa: CSVNGGGGTDTQYF
CDR3nt: TGCAGCGTTAATGGGGGCGGAGGGACAGATACGCAGTATTTT
d_gene: .
j_gene: TRBJ2-3
abundance: .
v_gene: TRBV29-1

CDR3aa: CATSRDARPYEQYF
CDR3nt: TGTGCCACCAGCAGAGATGCCAGACCCTACGAGCAGTACTTC
d_gene: .
j_gene: TRBJ2-7
abundance: .
v_gene: TRBV15

CDR3aa: CASRVYGGTGELFF
CDR3nt: TGTGCCAGCCGGGTTTACGGGGGCACCGGGGAGCTGTTTTTT
d_gene: .
j_gene: TRBJ2-2
abundance: .
v_gene: TRBV7-2

CDR3aa: CASTPGWGGRYNEQFF
CDR3nt: TGTGCCAGTACCCCAGGGTGGGGGGGCCGATACAATGAGCAGTTCTTC
d_gene: .
j_gene: TRBJ2-1
abundance: once
v_gene: TRBV19

CDR3aa: CASSPRQLPSQNQPQHF
CDR3nt: TGTGCCAGCAGTCCTAGACAGTTACCTTCGCAGAATCAGCCCCAGCATTTT
d_gene: .
j_gene: TRBJ1-5
abundance: once
v_gene: TRBV28

CDR3aa: CASSHRTSQDTEQYF
CDR3nt: TGTGCCAGCAGCCACCGGACTAGCCAAGACACCGAGCAGTACTTC
d_gene: TRBD2
j_gene: TRBJ2-7
abundance: .
v_gene: TRBV7-9

CDR3aa: CASSLDPRADPFGEKLFF
CDR3nt: TGTGCCAGCAGCTTAGATCCCCGCGCAGACCCCTTTGGTGAAAAACTGTTTTTT
d_gene: .
j_gene: TRBJ1-4
abundance: once
v_gene: TRBV11-2

CDR3aa: CASSLGGPNYGYTF
CDR3nt: TGTGCCAGCAGCTTGGGGGGTCCTAACTATGGCTACACCTTC
d_gene: .
j_gene: TRBJ1-2
abundance: few
v_gene: TRBV5-6

CDR3aa: CASTGGQNGFF
CDR3nt: TGTGCCAGCACGGGGGGACAGAATGGTTTCTTT
d_gene: TRBD1
j_gene: TRBJ1-1
abundance: .
v_gene: TRBV12-3/TRBV12-4

CDR3aa: CASSIDIGGEAFF
CDR3nt: TGTGCCAGTAGTATAGACATTGGGGGTGAAGCTTTCTTT
d_gene: .
j_gene: TRBJ1-1
abundance: once
v_gene: TRBV19

CDR3aa: CSAGGTEAFF
CDR3nt: TGCAGCGCTGGTGGTACTGAAGCTTTCTTT
d_gene: .
j_gene: TRBJ1-1
abundance: .
v_gene: TRBV29-1

CDR3aa: CASNPAEEDQPQHF
CDR3nt: TGTGCCAGTAACCCCGCGGAGGAGGATCAGCCCCAGCATTTT
d_gene: .
j_gene: TRBJ1-5
abundance: .
v_gene: TRBV19

CDR3aa: CASSQDPRSLAVDTQYF
CDR3nt: TGTGCCAGCAGCCAAGATCCAAGGAGTCTAGCGGTTGATACGCAGTATTTT
d_gene: TRBD2
j_gene: TRBJ2-3
abundance: once
v_gene: TRBV14

CDR3aa: CASSTNRVSYEQYF
CDR3nt: TGTGCCAGCAGCACGAACAGGGTTTCCTACGAGCAGTACTTC
d_gene: .
j_gene: TRBJ2-7
abundance: few
v_gene: TRBV5-5

CDR3aa: CASSDLAETRTQYF
CDR3nt: TGTGCCAGCAGCGACTTAGCCGAGACAAGAACGCAGTATTTT
d_gene: .
j_gene: TRBJ2-3
abundance: .
v_gene: TRBV7-8

CDR3aa: CASSTWTGQETQYF
CDR3nt: TGTGCCAGCAGTACTTGGACAGGCCAAGAGACCCAGTACTTC
d_gene: TRBD1
j_gene: TRBJ2-5
abundance: .
v_gene: TRBV28

CDR3aa: CASSPNTGQGPNEQFF
CDR3nt: TGTGCCAGCAGCCCAAATACGGGACAGGGGCCCAACGAGCAGTTCTTC
d_gene: TRBD1
j_gene: TRBJ2-1
abundance: .
v_gene: TRBV7-8

CDR3aa: CASSWGSGSYEQYF
CDR3nt: TGTGCCAGTAGTTGGGGAAGCGGATCCTACGAGCAGTACTTC
d_gene: .
j_gene: TRBJ2-7
abundance: .
v_gene: TRBV19